The rows below give T cell receptor beta chains drawn from one sample of a study of human T cells and chemical hapten exposure. TCRdb redid the calling of the RACE reads with MiXCR, one entry per CDR3 protein. The table includes around 75,000 distinct CDR3 sequences, under 13% detected once. This material consisted of whole blood, taken in connection with sensitization to the hapten diphenylcyclopropenone (DPC). These receptors all come from a woman between 45 and 60 years old with alopecia areata. Some clones in this sample may be carry-over from other donors' samples. CDR3s include the opening cysteine and the closing phenylalanine or tryptophan. The D gene is left open where the match is weak. Clone size is stated in some rows and not others, as once, few, many or a class when expanded.

J gene: TRBJ2-7; clone size: many; D gene: .; V gene: TRBV3-1; CDR3 protein: CASSQAGRVYEQYF; CDR3 DNA: TGTGCCAGCAGCCAAGCTGGGCGGGTCTACGAGCAGTACTTC
J gene: TRBJ2-7; clone size: few; D gene: .; V gene: TRBV11-3; CDR3 protein: CASSFGAGSYEQYF; CDR3 DNA: TGTGCCAGCAGCTTCGGAGCAGGCTCCTACGAGCAGTACTTC
J gene: TRBJ2-3; clone size: few; D gene: TRBD2; V gene: TRBV7-3; CDR3 protein: CASSLGGLAGFNTDTQYF; CDR3 DNA: TGTGCCAGCAGCTTAGGGGGTCTAGCGGGATTTAACACAGATACGCAGTATTTT
J gene: TRBJ1-1; clone size: many; D gene: .; V gene: TRBV9; CDR3 protein: CASSVADTEAFF; CDR3 DNA: TGTGCCAGCAGCGTAGCTGACACTGAAGCTTTCTTT
J gene: TRBJ1-5; clone size: many; D gene: .; V gene: TRBV18; CDR3 protein: CASSPGAGDSNQPQHF; CDR3 DNA: TGTGCCAGCTCACCAGGGGCAGGTGATAGCAATCAGCCCCAGCATTTT
J gene: TRBJ1-1; clone size: many; D gene: .; V gene: TRBV12-3/TRBV12-4; CDR3 protein: CASSRDRELNTEAFF; CDR3 DNA: TGTGCCAGCAGTAGGGACCGAGAATTGAACACTGAAGCTTTCTTT
J gene: TRBJ2-2; clone size: .; D gene: .; V gene: TRBV19; CDR3 protein: CASLGQNTGELFF; CDR3 DNA: TGTGCCAGTCTCGGACAGAACACCGGGGAGCTGTTTTTT
J gene: TRBJ1-4; clone size: .; D gene: .; V gene: TRBV29-1; CDR3 protein: CSVRGLNEKLFF; CDR3 DNA: TGCAGCGTCCGGGGCTTAAATGAAAAACTGTTTTTT
J gene: TRBJ1-1; clone size: many; D gene: .; V gene: TRBV3-1; CDR3 protein: CASSQTWTNTEAFF; CDR3 DNA: TGTGCCAGCAGCCAGACTTGGACCAACACTGAAGCTTTCTTT
J gene: TRBJ2-3; clone size: many; D gene: TRBD1; V gene: TRBV7-2; CDR3 protein: CASSSDRVADTQYF; CDR3 DNA: TGTGCCAGCAGCTCGGACAGGGTGGCAGATACGCAGTATTTT
J gene: TRBJ2-2; clone size: few; D gene: .; V gene: TRBV6-2/TRBV6-3; CDR3 protein: CASSYGSAGELFF; CDR3 DNA: TGTGCCAGCAGTTACGGCTCCGCCGGGGAGCTGTTTTTT
J gene: TRBJ2-2; clone size: few; D gene: TRBD2; V gene: TRBV7-9; CDR3 protein: CASSAPGLAGAVTGELFF; CDR3 DNA: TGTGCCAGCAGCGCCCCGGGACTAGCGGGAGCCGTCACCGGGGAGCTGTTTTTT
J gene: TRBJ1-6; clone size: .; D gene: .; V gene: TRBV10-1; CDR3 protein: CASSAGTPNSPLHF; CDR3 DNA: TGCGCCAGCAGCGCCGGGACACCGAATTCACCCCTCCACTTT
J gene: TRBJ2-5; clone size: many; D gene: TRBD2; V gene: TRBV20-1; CDR3 protein: CSARTSGRQETQYF; CDR3 DNA: TGCAGTGCTAGGACTAGCGGGCGACAAGAGACCCAGTACTTC
J gene: TRBJ2-3; clone size: many; D gene: .; V gene: TRBV18; CDR3 protein: CASFGSRADTQYF; CDR3 DNA: TGTGCCAGCTTTGGCTCTCGAGCAGATACGCAGTATTTT
J gene: TRBJ2-1; clone size: many; D gene: .; V gene: TRBV7-9; CDR3 protein: CASSTRPPQPQWDNEQFF; CDR3 DNA: TGTGCCAGCAGCACCCGCCCCCCGCAGCCCCAATGGGACAATGAGCAGTTCTTC
J gene: TRBJ2-3; clone size: .; D gene: TRBD2; V gene: TRBV6-6; CDR3 protein: CASSYGGTSGSGTDTQYF; CDR3 DNA: TGTGCCAGCAGTTACGGGGGGACTAGCGGGAGTGGCACAGATACGCAGTATTTT
J gene: TRBJ1-1; clone size: many; D gene: .; V gene: TRBV7-9; CDR3 protein: CASSLDFEAFF; CDR3 DNA: TGTGCCAGCAGCCTGGACTTCGAAGCTTTCTTT
J gene: TRBJ2-3; clone size: few; D gene: .; V gene: TRBV9; CDR3 protein: CASSVALNTDTQYF; CDR3 DNA: TGTGCCAGCAGCGTCGCCCTAAACACAGATACGCAGTATTTT
J gene: TRBJ2-5; clone size: many; D gene: .; V gene: TRBV11-2; CDR3 protein: CASSIRGTQKETQYF; CDR3 DNA: TGTGCCAGCAGCATCAGAGGGACTCAAAAAGAGACCCAGTACTTC
J gene: TRBJ2-1; clone size: .; D gene: TRBD2; V gene: TRBV29-1; CDR3 protein: CSVDLGLVSHEQFF; CDR3 DNA: TGCAGCGTTGACTTGGGACTAGTCTCTCATGAGCAGTTCTTC
J gene: TRBJ2-3; clone size: few; D gene: TRBD1; V gene: TRBV3-1; CDR3 protein: CASSQGQGAADTQYF; CDR3 DNA: TGTGCCAGCAGCCAAGGACAGGGGGCGGCAGATACGCAGTATTTT
J gene: TRBJ1-1; clone size: few; D gene: .; V gene: TRBV18; CDR3 protein: CASSESAEAFF; CDR3 DNA: TGTGCCAGCTCAGAGAGCGCTGAAGCTTTCTTT
J gene: TRBJ2-4; clone size: many; D gene: .; V gene: TRBV20-1; CDR3 protein: CSAVRGVAKNIQYF; CDR3 DNA: TGCAGTGCAGTAAGGGGGGTAGCCAAAAACATTCAGTACTTC
J gene: TRBJ1-6; clone size: many; D gene: .; V gene: TRBV20-1; CDR3 protein: CSVRGGANSPLHF; CDR3 DNA: TGCAGTGTTCGAGGGGGGGCTAATTCACCCCTCCACTTT
J gene: TRBJ1-1; clone size: once; D gene: TRBD1; V gene: TRBV29-1; CDR3 protein: CSVDITGGTEAFF; CDR3 DNA: TGCAGCGTTGACATAACAGGGGGCACTGAAGCTTTCTTT
J gene: TRBJ1-5; clone size: few; D gene: .; V gene: TRBV7-6; CDR3 protein: CASSQAGGQPQHF; CDR3 DNA: TGTGCCAGCAGCCAAGCGGGGGGGCAGCCCCAGCATTTT
J gene: TRBJ2-2; clone size: .; D gene: .; V gene: TRBV7-2; CDR3 protein: CASSLFSLATNTGELFF; CDR3 DNA: TGTGCCAGCAGCTTATTTAGCCTAGCCACGAACACCGGGGAGCTGTTTTTT
J gene: TRBJ2-6; clone size: many; D gene: .; V gene: TRBV27; CDR3 protein: CASSWTVNSGANVLTF; CDR3 DNA: TGTGCCAGCAGTTGGACAGTAAACTCTGGGGCCAACGTCCTGACTTTC
J gene: TRBJ2-7; clone size: many; D gene: TRBD2; V gene: TRBV5-1; CDR3 protein: CASSTGSSGRAGEKQYF; CDR3 DNA: TGCGCCAGCAGCACCGGATCTAGCGGGAGGGCCGGAGAAAAGCAGTACTTC
J gene: TRBJ1-4; clone size: many; D gene: TRBD1; V gene: TRBV6-1; CDR3 protein: CASRARDSTNEKLFF; CDR3 DNA: TGTGCCAGCAGGGCTCGGGACAGCACTAATGAAAAACTGTTTTTT
J gene: TRBJ2-1; clone size: many; D gene: TRBD2; V gene: TRBV7-8; CDR3 protein: CASSQRTSGRSEQFF; CDR3 DNA: TGTGCCAGCAGCCAGCGGACTAGCGGGAGAAGCGAGCAGTTCTTC
J gene: TRBJ1-2; clone size: many; D gene: TRBD1; V gene: TRBV10-3; CDR3 protein: CAISESYRGTYYGYTF; CDR3 DNA: TGTGCCATCAGTGAGTCCTACAGGGGGACTTACTATGGCTACACCTTC
J gene: TRBJ1-1; clone size: many; D gene: .; V gene: TRBV6-5; CDR3 protein: CASSATGNTEAFF; CDR3 DNA: TGTGCCAGCAGCGCGACAGGGAACACTGAAGCTTTCTTT
J gene: TRBJ2-1; clone size: many; D gene: .; V gene: TRBV5-4; CDR3 protein: CASSLALGTEQFF; CDR3 DNA: TGTGCCAGCAGCTTGGCCCTCGGGACTGAGCAGTTCTTC
J gene: TRBJ2-3; clone size: few; D gene: TRBD2; V gene: TRBV6-1; CDR3 protein: CASSEARLAGVLSTDTQYF; CDR3 DNA: TGTGCCAGCAGTGAAGCCAGGCTAGCGGGAGTATTAAGCACAGATACGCAGTATTTT
J gene: TRBJ2-3; clone size: few; D gene: TRBD2; V gene: TRBV19; CDR3 protein: CASSTGLAGERTQYF; CDR3 DNA: TGTGCCAGTAGTACTGGACTAGCGGGAGAGAGGACGCAGTATTTT
J gene: TRBJ1-2; clone size: .; D gene: .; V gene: TRBV29-1; CDR3 protein: CSVDSHGYTF; CDR3 DNA: TGCAGCGTCGACAGTCATGGCTACACCTTC
J gene: TRBJ1-1; clone size: many; D gene: TRBD1; V gene: TRBV29-1; CDR3 protein: CSVDRTGTEAFF; CDR3 DNA: TGCAGCGTTGACCGGACAGGCACTGAAGCTTTCTTT
J gene: TRBJ2-3; clone size: .; D gene: .; V gene: TRBV18; CDR3 protein: CASSQLSGDTQYF; CDR3 DNA: TGTGCCAGCTCACAATTGAGCGGGGATACGCAGTATTTT
J gene: TRBJ1-5; clone size: once; D gene: TRBD1; V gene: TRBV27; CDR3 protein: CASSLLGTGVFQPQHF; CDR3 DNA: TGTGCCAGCAGTTTACTTGGGACAGGGGTTTTTCAGCCCCAGCATTTT
J gene: TRBJ2-5; clone size: many; D gene: TRBD1; V gene: TRBV5-4; CDR3 protein: CASSLAGTGLLGTQYF; CDR3 DNA: TGTGCCAGCAGCTTGGCCGGGACAGGACTGCTTGGGACCCAGTACTTC
J gene: TRBJ2-1; clone size: .; D gene: .; V gene: TRBV20-1; CDR3 protein: CSASGNNEQFF; CDR3 DNA: TGCAGTGCTAGCGGGAACAATGAGCAGTTCTTC
J gene: TRBJ1-1; clone size: many; D gene: .; V gene: TRBV12-5; CDR3 protein: CASGPSSKRAFF; CDR3 DNA: TGTGCTAGTGGTCCCTCTAGCAAGCGGGCTTTCTTT
J gene: TRBJ2-2; clone size: .; D gene: .; V gene: TRBV28; CDR3 protein: CASSLLSGGTGELFF; CDR3 DNA: TGTGCCAGCAGTCTGCTTTCTGGCGGCACCGGGGAGCTGTTTTTT